This note documents a single T cell receptor (beta chain) sequence. The source of the sample is a study of blood T cell repertoires in COVID-19. Germline CDR1 is MDHEN and CDR2 is SYDVKM. The J segment lost 11 bases and the V segment lost 2 bases, leaving 3 bases of the junction unmatched. The CDR3 contains 12 residues. Profiled with immunoSEQ multiplex PCR; TCRdb holds only in-frame clones, not every one. Of around 140,000 clones listed, approximately 83% are singletons. The TCR comes from a woman aged 55-75 years with acute or convalescent COVID-19. The sequenced sample was peripheral blood. V usage is TRBV28 and J usage is TRBJ2-1; 7 bases fit TRBD1. The CDR3 region is CASSLNRGKQFF. The CDR3 bases are TGTGCCAGCAGTTTAAACAGGGGTAAGCAGTTCTTC.